This TCR beta chain was documented in a study of blood T cell repertoires in COVID-19. Clones were sequenced by immunoSEQ multiplex PCR, and TCRdb holds only the in-frame ones, with some missing. Among roughly 230,000 clones listed, more than 65% were seen once. Deletions cut 0 bases from V and 4 bases from J, with 15 bases between. This CDR3 is 17 amino acids long. CDR1 SGHAT and CDR2 FQDESV come from the germline V gene (reference sequence). The V gene is TRBV11-1, the J gene TRBJ2-2; the D gene is possibly TRBD2 (5 bases). The sequence was collected from a man aged 45-60 years who had recovered from COVID-19. Sequenced input: PBMCs or T cells enriched from blood (not recorded which). The CDR3 spells CASSLAGGGWGTGELFF. For the CDR3, the DNA is TGTGCCAGCAGCTTAGCAGGCGGCGGGTGGGGCACCGGGGAGCTGTTTTTT.